Below, 19 T cell receptor beta chains from the same sample are listed, as sequenced in a study of blood T cells in healthy people across ages (dated by TCRdb to about 2015). Libraries were prepared through 5' RACE. The instrument given in TCRdb is Illumina HiSeq 2500. A second PCR of about 7 to 12 cycles was run with a J-beta primer mix and a sample-barcoded 5' primer. The public reads were reprocessed in TCRdb via fastp at Q25 and MiXCR, keeping in-frame beta chains. Records with the same CDR3 protein are collapsed into one entry carrying the most frequent genes and DNA. This sample comprises roughly 680,000 distinct CDR3 sequences, about 50% of them detected only once. Jointly, the top ten make up 13% of the sample. The sequenced sample was blood. Every receptor here comes from a woman aged 80 or older in good health.

This clonotype was counted ten times or more. The rearrangement links TRBV6-2 or TRBV6-3 to TRBJ2-1, with 9 positions matching TRBD2. Unmatched junction bases numbered 10, after V lost 6 bases and J lost 4 bases. This CDR3 spans 16 amino acids. Looked up from germline, CDR1 is MNHEY and CDR2 is SVGEGT. CDR3 sequence: CASRGGGSGSYNEQFF. CDR3 sequence (DNA): TGTGCCAGCAGGGGAGGTGGTAGCGGGAGTTACAATGAGCAGTTCTTC.

The chain links TRBV28 to TRBJ2-3; 12 nucleotides align to TRBD2. Germline-derived CDR1 and CDR2 are MDHEN and SYDVKM. The CDR3 loop spans 16 amino acids. V lost 3 bases to trimming and J lost 8 bases; unmatched junction nucleotides: 9. CDR3 sequence (DNA): TGTGCCAGCAGTTTTCAGGCTAGCGGGGGGGCCGGTACGCAGTATTTT. It encodes CASSFQASGGAGTQYF.

CDR3 amino acids: CASSVDRGLNTQYF. For the CDR3, the DNA is TGTGCCAGCAGCGTAGATCGGGGCCTGAATACGCAGTATTTT. The rearrangement joins TRBV9 to TRBJ2-3; tentatively, D is TRBD1 or TRBD2 (5 bases each). This CDR3 contains 14 residues. Trimming pared 0 bases from V and 7 bases from J, leaving 12 bases between. Germline CDR1 SGDLS, CDR2 YYNGEE.

Comment on this clonotype: It may be a read error: a sequence one base away is much more abundant. The chain uses TRBV6-1 and TRBJ2-7; 7 bases fit TRBD2. The germline V gene encodes CDR1 MNHNS and CDR2 SASEGT. Trimming removed 5 bases from V and 7 bases from J; junction bases left unmatched: 20. The CDR3 has 17 amino acids. The CDR3 DNA is TGTGCCAGCAGTCAACGGGGACTAAGAGTCGGGTCACATGAGCAGTACTTC. Encoded protein: CASSQRGLRVGSHEQYF.

At least ten counts were recorded for this clonotype. The rearrangement joins TRBV6-2 or TRBV6-3 to TRBJ2-1; D is perhaps TRBD1 (6 bases). Trimming took off 5 bases at V and 10 bases at J, with 15 bases between the two ends. The CDR3 extends over 13 amino acids. The germline V gene encodes CDR1 MNHEY and CDR2 SVGEGT. The DNA for the CDR3 is TGTGCCAGCAGTCTGACGGACAGCAGCGAGCAGTTCTTC. It is translated as CASSLTDSSEQFF.

Only a few counts were recorded for this clonotype. V is TRBV2 and J is TRBJ2-1, with D possibly TRBD2 on 6 matching bases. CDR3 length: 15 residues. Trimming left V 7 bases short and J 10 bases short, with 23 bases between. CDR1 and CDR2 (germline): SNHLY, FYNNEI. CDR3 sequence reads: CASTSSAGLLWEQFF. CDR3 nucleotide sequence: TGTGCCAGCACCTCTAGCGCGGGACTCCTTTGGGAGCAGTTCTTC.

This chain connects TRBV5-1 to TRBJ1-5; TRBD1 might be the D (5 bases). The CDR3 runs to 15 residues. CDR1 is SGHRS and CDR2 is YFSETQ in the germline V gene. Trimming took 4 bases from V and 7 from J, leaving 18 bases between them. The CDR3 here is CASSRTGQSEQPQHF. The CDR3 region has the DNA TGCGCCAGCAGCCGAACCGGACAAAGCGAGCAGCCCCAGCATTTT.

This clonotype was seen only a few times. This chain joins TRBV15 and TRBJ2-3; maybe TRBD2 (5 bases). The CDR3 has 19 amino acids. V was pared by 1 base and J by 6 bases, with 26 bases between. Germline loops: CDR1 LNHNV, CDR2 YYDKDF (reference sequence). The CDR3 DNA follows: TGTGCCACCAGCAGAGTCCCCCATAAGTTGGGAGCGGAGCTCGATACGCAGTATTTT. As protein: CATSRVPHKLGAELDTQYF.

In its sample, this clonotype was seen a few times. The V call is TRBV12-3 or TRBV12-4, the J call TRBJ1-4; D is unresolved. The length of the CDR3 is 13 residues. Between the trimmed V and J ends, which lost 5 bases and 8 bases, there was a span of 12 bases. In DNA form, the CDR3 reads TGTGCCAGCAGTCTAGGACGGCGGGAAAAACTGTTTTTT. Amino acids: CASSLGRREKLFF.

J is TRBJ1-4 and V is TRBV9; 9 nucleotides match TRBD1. Germline loops: CDR1 SGDLS, CDR2 YYNGEE. The CDR3 has 15 amino acids. Germline trimming cut 2 bases from V and 4 bases from J; bases unmatched to any gene: 3. The DNA of the CDR3 is TGTGCCAGCAGCGTTTTGGGACAGGGTAATGAAAAACTGTTTTTT. Translation gives CASSVLGQGNEKLFF.

This clonotype has a handful of counts. The rearrangement uses TRBV4-1 and TRBJ2-6, with D possibly being TRBD1 (6 bases). CDR1 is MGHRA, CDR2 YSYEKL, per germline. The CDR3 extends over 16 amino acids. The germline V and J ends were trimmed by 4 bases and 1 base, with 11 bases remaining between them. As DNA, the CDR3 is TGCGCCAGCAGCCCGGGACACGTATCTGGGGCCAACGTCCTGACTTTC. Translated, it gives CASSPGHVSGANVLTF.

The J gene is TRBJ2-7, the V gene TRBV6-6, with D uncertain. V gave up 8 bases and J gave up 3 bases, with 8 bases separating them. Germline CDR1 is MNHNY and CDR2 is SVGAGI (reference sequence). The CDR3 extends over 11 amino acids. The CDR3 DNA sequence: TGTGCCAGCGGTGGTGACTACGAGCAGTACTTC. This encodes CASGGDYEQYF.

This clonotype showed up many times. The rearrangement joins TRBV6-6 to TRBJ2-1; D is unresolved. CDR1 is MNHNY, CDR2 SVGAGI, per germline (reference sequence). The germline V and J ends were trimmed by 2 bases and 4 bases, with 6 bases remaining between them. The CDR3 loop spans 13 amino acids. DNA of the CDR3: TGTGCCAGCAGTTACGCTACGTACAATGAGCAGTTCTTC. The encoded protein is CASSYATYNEQFF.

The chain joins TRBV12-3 or TRBV12-4 to TRBJ2-3; D is possibly TRBD1 (6 bases). This CDR3 has 11 amino acids. Trimming stripped 6 bases from V and 11 bases from J, with 12 bases between. The CDR3 nucleotides are TGTGCCAGCAGCGGACAGATCAAGCAGTATTTT. Its translation: CASSGQIKQYF.

The chain recombines TRBV20-1 with TRBJ2-2, with D unclear. This CDR3 comprises 14 residues. CDR1 and CDR2 from the germline V gene are DFQATT and SNEGSKA (reference sequence). Trimming took 0 bases from V and 2 from J, leaving 7 bases between them. CDR3 in DNA: TGCAGTGCTAGAGATGCAGCAAACACCGGGGAGCTGTTTTTT. It specifies CSARDAANTGELFF.

This clonotype was observed a handful of times. The rearrangement links TRBV12-5 to TRBJ2-2; D may match TRBD1 or TRBD2 (6 bases each). Germline lookup yields CDR1 LGHNT and CDR2 FRNRAP. The CDR3 spans 16 residues. Trimming pared 7 bases from V and 3 bases from J, leaving 18 bases between. CDR3 coding DNA: TGTGCTAGTGCCGCGGAGGGACATCCCTACACCGGGGAGCTGTTTTTT. Protein: CASAAEGHPYTGELFF.

The V and J genes are TRBV7-6 and TRBJ2-3, with TRBD2 matching 11 bases. Germline lookup yields CDR1 SGHVS and CDR2 FNYEAQ. The CDR3 sequence is 18 residues long. J gave up 0 bases and V 5 bases, and 10 bases lay outside the gene matches. The CDR3 loop reads CASSRTSGGDPSTDTQYF. The CDR3 bases are TGTGCCAGCAGCCGCACTAGCGGGGGTGATCCTAGCACAGATACGCAGTATTTT.

Points on this clonotype: This clone may be a read error of a much larger clone one base away. The chain recombines TRBV6-5 with TRBJ1-6; D not certain. The CDR3 sequence is 16 residues long. Per the germline V gene, CDR1 is MNHEY and CDR2 is SVGAGI. The CDR3 DNA reads as TGTGCCAGCAGTTACTCGACGGGGATGGGTAATTCACCCCCCCACTTT. Translation gives CASSYSTGMGNSPPHF.

The genes are TRBV6-6 and TRBJ1-6, with 9 positions matching TRBD1. CDR3 size: 16 residues. The J segment lost 10 bases and the V segment lost 0 bases, leaving 7 bases of the junction unmatched. Germline CDR1 and CDR2: MNHNY and SVGAGI (reference sequence). In DNA, the CDR3 is TGTGCCAGCAGTTACTCGAAAGGGACAGGGCGATCACCCCTCCACTTT. This sequence encodes CASSYSKGTGRSPLHF.